This TCR beta chain is from a study of T cells in Graves' hyperthyroidism and ophthalmopathy. This clonotype was seen many times. A lack of ophthalmopathy progression within 18 months defined stable Graves' hyperthyroidism. The germline CDR1 and CDR2 sequences are MDHEN and SYDVKM. V gave up 6 bases and J gave up 3 bases; unmatched junction bases: 10. The CDR3 spans 16 residues. TCR beta CDR3 region amplification was performed from RNA transcripts. With the HTBI primer set, the TCR CDR3 went through a first round of RT-PCR. One entry per CDR3 protein results from TCRdb running MiXCR on the multiplex PCR reads. Here the sample spans a few hundred thousand distinct CDR3 sequences, roughly 13% being singletons.

The sequence was obtained from a young woman with Graves' hyperthyroidism. V gene TRBV28 combines with J gene TRBJ2-1; 8 bases fit TRBD1. Sample: blood. CDR3 protein: CASRTPGTGLYNEQFF. The CDR3 DNA follows: TGTGCCAGCAGGACTCCCGGGACAGGCCTCTACAATGAGCAGTTCTTC. Full variable domain (missing parts from reference TRBV28 and TRBJ2-1): DVKVTQSSRYLVKRTGEKVFLECVQDMDHENMFWYRQDPGLGLRLIYFSYDVKMKEKGDIPEGYSVSREKKERFSLILESASTNQTSMYLCASRTPGTGLYNEQFFGPGTRLTVL.